One and the same sample provided the 17 T cell receptor beta chains below, sequenced in a study of human T cells and chemical hapten exposure. TCRdb analysed the RACE reads with MiXCR anew, one entry per CDR3 protein. This table holds 370,000 or so distinct CDR3 sequences, approximately 4.4% found once. Time point given: patch test 1, 2 weeks after DPC sensitization. Treatment indicated: therapeutic diphenylcyclopropenone sensitization with weekly scalp DPC. Sequenced material: whole blood, taken in connection with sensitization to the hapten diphenylcyclopropenone (DPC). These receptors all come from a woman between 45 and 60 years old with alopecia areata. Some clones in this sample may be carry-over from other donors' samples.

The chain links TRBV6-1 to TRBJ1-2, with D hard to call. V lost 3 bases, J lost 4 bases, and 9 bases lay in between. CDR3 length equals 13 residues. Looked up from germline, CDR1 is MNHNS and CDR2 is SASEGT. CDR3 nucleotides: TGTGCCAGCAGTGAGGGGATAGCCTATGGCTACACCTTC. This encodes CASSEGIAYGYTF.

This clonotype was seen a handful of times. The CDR3, as DNA: TGTGCCAGTAGTAGGACAGTACCTAATGAAAAACTGTTTTTT. Protein: CASSRTVPNEKLFF. The chain combines TRBV19 with TRBJ1-4, with D possibly TRBD1 on 6 matching bases. This CDR3 comprises 14 residues. Deletions cut 4 bases from V and 3 bases from J, with 9 bases between. CDR1 is LNHDA, CDR2 SQIVND, per germline (reference sequence). Complete variable domain (other parts from reference TRBV19 and TRBJ1-4): DGGITQSPKYLFRKEGQNVTLSCEQNLNHDAMYWYRQDPGQGLRLIYYSQIVNDFQKGDIAEGYSVSREKKESFPLTVTSAQKNPTAFYLCASSRTVPNEKLFFGSGTQLSVL.

This clonotype was seen ten or more times. The rearrangement joins TRBV20-1 to TRBJ1-3, with D unresolved. V was pared by 3 bases and J by 2 bases, with 8 bases between. The CDR3 runs to 13 residues. Germline V gives CDR1 DFQATT, CDR2 SNEGSKA (reference sequence). The CDR3: CSARTVPGNTIYF. CDR3 bases: TGCAGTGCTAGGACCGTGCCTGGAAACACCATATATTTT.

This chain connects TRBV4-1 to TRBJ1-4; TRBD1 might be the D (5 bases). Trimming pared 1 base from V and 0 bases from J, leaving 15 bases between. Germline V CDR1 and CDR2: MGHRA, YSYEKL. CDR3 length equals 18 residues. Written as DNA, the CDR3 is TGCGCCAGCAGCCAAGTCGGACTGCGAGGGGCAACTAATGAAAAACTGTTTTTT. This encodes CASSQVGLRGATNEKLFF.

This clonotype was picked up many times. A much larger clone lies one base from this, so it may be a read error. The chain has TRBV7-3 and TRBJ1-6; TRBD1 matches at 9 bases. V was clipped by 5 bases and J by 7 bases; unmatched bases: 3. Germline CDR1 SGHTA, CDR2 FQGTGA. CDR3 length: 14 amino acids. CDR3 protein: CASSTTGGNSPLHF. CDR3 coding DNA: TGTGCCAGCAGCACGACAGGGGGGAATTCACCCCTCCACTTT.

Concerning this clonotype itself: No conserved phenylalanine or tryptophan ends this CDR3, so it is likely a read error. The genes are TRBV12-5 and TRBJ2-2, with D unresolved. Germline V gene data show CDR1 as LGHNT and CDR2 as FRNRAP. V dropped 2 bases and J dropped 1 base, with 5 bases sitting between them. CDR3 length: 14 residues. CDR3 protein: CASGLLGNTGELFC. The CDR3 region has the DNA TGTGCTAGTGGTTTGCTCGGGAACACCGGGGAGCTGTTTTGT.

The V gene is TRBV20-1, the J gene TRBJ2-7, with 9 nucleotides matching TRBD2. The CDR3 runs to 16 residues. Germline CDR1 reads DFQATT; CDR2 reads SNEGSKA (reference sequence). V trimming: 0 bases; J trimming: 1 base; junction bases outside the gene matches: 7. The CDR3 loop is CSARELAGVRSYEQYF. The CDR3 DNA reads TGCAGTGCTAGAGAGTTAGCGGGAGTAAGGTCCTACGAGCAGTACTTC.

This chain connects TRBV29-1 to TRBJ1-5; maybe TRBD1 (6 bases). The CDR3 has 13 residues. The V gene lost 5 bases and the J gene lost 7 bases, with 15 bases spanning the gap. Germline-derived CDR1 and CDR2 are SQVTM and ANQGSEA. The DNA for the CDR3 is TGCAGCGTTCAACAGGGAGGCGACCAGCCCCAGCATTTT. Protein: CSVQQGGDQPQHF.

The table lists this clonotype with many counts. The V and J genes are TRBV28 and TRBJ1-1; D remains ambiguous. CDR3 length: 12 amino acids. Germline V CDR1 and CDR2: MDHEN, SYDVKM. V lost 4 bases to trimming and J lost 3 bases, with 6 bases between them. This CDR3 reads CASSSGYTEAFF. For the CDR3, the DNA is TGTGCCAGCAGTTCGGGTTACACTGAAGCTTTCTTT.

V and J are TRBV4-2 and TRBJ1-1; no reliable D call. Germline CDR1 reads LGHNA; CDR2 reads YNFKEQ. The CDR3 contains 16 residues. The V end lost 0 bases, the J end lost 6 bases, and 17 bases lay between the germline ends. CDR3 protein: CASSQDFLAIRAEAFF. In DNA form, the CDR3 reads TGTGCCAGCAGCCAAGATTTCTTGGCAATCAGAGCTGAAGCTTTCTTT.

At least ten counts were recorded for this clonotype. The chain joins TRBV12-3 or TRBV12-4 to TRBJ1-1, with D perhaps matching TRBD1 (6 bases). The CDR3 spans 14 residues. V dropped 2 bases and J dropped 4 bases, with 11 bases sitting between them. CDR3 amino acids: CASSLRTVPTEAFF. The CDR3 bases are TGTGCCAGCAGTTTAAGGACAGTCCCCACTGAAGCTTTCTTT.

The chain carries TRBV14 and TRBJ2-1, with TRBD2 identical over 9 bases. V was clipped by 2 bases and J by 7 bases; unmatched bases: 0. Germline-derived CDR1 and CDR2 are SGHDN and FVKESK. CDR3 length: 13 residues. CDR3 bases: TGTGCCAGCAGCCAACTAGCGGGGAATGAGCAGTTCTTC. Its translation is CASSQLAGNEQFF.

The sample holds many counts of this clonotype. The gene calls are TRBV7-6 and TRBJ2-1; 8 bases match TRBD2. There are 15 residues in the CDR3. V lost 3 bases and J lost 0; bases outside the gene matches: 1. Germline V gene data show CDR1 as SGHVS and CDR2 as FNYEAQ. CDR3 residues: CASSFSGSSYNEQFF. Written as DNA, the CDR3 is TGTGCCAGCAGCTTCAGCGGGAGCTCCTACAATGAGCAGTTCTTC.

CDR3: CASSREAGQLQETQYF. Here the CDR3 DNA reads TGTGCCAGCAGTCGGGAAGCTGGACAGTTGCAAGAGACCCAGTACTTC. The gene calls are TRBV6-5 and TRBJ2-5, with D possibly TRBD1 on 6 matching bases. This CDR3 has 16 residues. The germline CDR1 and CDR2 sequences are MNHEY and SVGAGI. The V gene lost 5 bases and the J gene lost 2 bases, with 18 bases spanning the gap.

This clonotype was counted at least ten times. This chain links TRBV11-2 with TRBJ2-1, with 12 positions matching TRBD2. This CDR3 region has 17 residues. The germline V gene has CDR1 SGHAT and CDR2 FQNNGV. J was trimmed by 8 bases and V by 5 bases; bases with no gene match: 13. DNA of the CDR3: TGTGCCAGCAGCCGAGCGATTTCTAGCGGGAGGGCCTATGAGCAGTTCTTC. Its protein is CASSRAISSGRAYEQFF.

The chain couples TRBV3-1 to TRBJ2-7, with 7 bases that match TRBD1. The CDR3 has 15 residues. J was trimmed by 2 bases and V by 4 bases; bases with no gene match: 8. The germline gives CDR1 LGHDT, CDR2 YNNKEL (reference sequence). In nucleotides, the CDR3 is TGTGCCAGCAGCCTCCCACCGGGGACAGCCTACGAGCAGTACTTC. The encoded protein is CASSLPPGTAYEQYF.

The chain employs TRBV5-6 and TRBJ2-7; D might be TRBD1 (5 bases). The CDR3 runs 13 residues. In germline, CDR1 is SGHDT, CDR2 YYEEEE. Deletions cut 3 bases from V and 6 bases from J, with 13 bases between. The CDR3 spells CASSSQGLGEQYF. CDR3 coding DNA: TGTGCCAGCAGCTCTCAGGGCCTCGGCGAGCAGTACTTC.